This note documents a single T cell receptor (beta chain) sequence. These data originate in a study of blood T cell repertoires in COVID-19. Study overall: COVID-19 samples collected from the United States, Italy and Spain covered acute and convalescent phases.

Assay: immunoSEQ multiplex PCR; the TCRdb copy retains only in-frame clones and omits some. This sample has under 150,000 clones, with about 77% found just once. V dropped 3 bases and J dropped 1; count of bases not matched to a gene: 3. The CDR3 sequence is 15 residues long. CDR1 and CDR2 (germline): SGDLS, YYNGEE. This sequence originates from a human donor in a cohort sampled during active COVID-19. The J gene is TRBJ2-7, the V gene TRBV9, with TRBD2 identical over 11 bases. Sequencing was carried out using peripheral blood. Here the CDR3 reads CASSDGTSGSYEQYF. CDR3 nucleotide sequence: TGTGCCAGCAGCGATGGGACTAGCGGATCCTACGAGCAGTACTTC.